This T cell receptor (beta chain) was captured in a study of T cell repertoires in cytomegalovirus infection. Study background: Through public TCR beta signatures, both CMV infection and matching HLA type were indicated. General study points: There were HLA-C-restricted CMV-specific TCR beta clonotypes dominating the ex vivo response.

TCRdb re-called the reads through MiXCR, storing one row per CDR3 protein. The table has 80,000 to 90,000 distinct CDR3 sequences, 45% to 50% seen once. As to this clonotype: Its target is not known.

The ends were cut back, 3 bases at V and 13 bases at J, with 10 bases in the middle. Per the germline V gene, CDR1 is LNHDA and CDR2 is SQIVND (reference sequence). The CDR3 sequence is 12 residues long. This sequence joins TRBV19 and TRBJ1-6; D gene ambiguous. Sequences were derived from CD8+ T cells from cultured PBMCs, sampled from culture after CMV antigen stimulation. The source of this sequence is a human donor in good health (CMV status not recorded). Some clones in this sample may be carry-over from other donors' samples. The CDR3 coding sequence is TGTGCCAGTAGTATTCAAAACCGCCCCCTCCACTTT. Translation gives CASSIQNRPLHF.